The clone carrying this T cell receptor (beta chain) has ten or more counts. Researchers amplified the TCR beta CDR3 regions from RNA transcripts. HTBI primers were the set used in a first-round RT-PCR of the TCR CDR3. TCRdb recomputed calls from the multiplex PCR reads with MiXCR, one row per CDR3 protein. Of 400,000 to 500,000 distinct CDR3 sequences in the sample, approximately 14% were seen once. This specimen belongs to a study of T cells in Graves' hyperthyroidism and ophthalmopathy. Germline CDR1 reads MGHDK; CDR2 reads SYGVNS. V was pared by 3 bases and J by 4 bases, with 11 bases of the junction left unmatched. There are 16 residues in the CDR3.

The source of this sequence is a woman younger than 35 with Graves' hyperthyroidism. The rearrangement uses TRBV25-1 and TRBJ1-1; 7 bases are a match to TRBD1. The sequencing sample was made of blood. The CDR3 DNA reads TGTGCCAGCAGTGACCCCCAGGGGGGTGGGGGCACTGAAGCTTTCTTT. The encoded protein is CASSDPQGGGGTEAFF.